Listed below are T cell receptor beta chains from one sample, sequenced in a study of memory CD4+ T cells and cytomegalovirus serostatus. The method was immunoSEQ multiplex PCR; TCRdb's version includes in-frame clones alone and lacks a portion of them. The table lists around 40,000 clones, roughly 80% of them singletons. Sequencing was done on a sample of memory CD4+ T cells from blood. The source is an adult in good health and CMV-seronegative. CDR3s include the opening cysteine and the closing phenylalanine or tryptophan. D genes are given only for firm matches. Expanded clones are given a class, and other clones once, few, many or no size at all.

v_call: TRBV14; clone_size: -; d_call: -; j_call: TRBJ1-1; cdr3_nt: TGTGCCAGCAGCCAGGTAGGGGGGTACACTGAAGCTTTCTTT; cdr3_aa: CASSQVGGYTEAFF
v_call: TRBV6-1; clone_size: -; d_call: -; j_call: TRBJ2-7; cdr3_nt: TGTGCCAGCAGTGAAGCGCTGGTATTGCGGGGGACAGGCCTGTCCTACGAGCAGTACTTC; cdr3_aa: CASSEALVLRGTGLSYEQYF
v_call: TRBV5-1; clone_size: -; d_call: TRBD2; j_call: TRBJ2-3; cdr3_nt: TGCGCCAGCAGCTTGATGGTAGCGGGGGGAAATACGCAGTATTTT; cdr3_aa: CASSLMVAGGNTQYF
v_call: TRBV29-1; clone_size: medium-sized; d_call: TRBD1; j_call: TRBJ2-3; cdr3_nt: TGCAGCGTTGGTCAGGGGGAAAGCACAGATACGCAGTATTTT; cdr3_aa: CSVGQGESTDTQYF
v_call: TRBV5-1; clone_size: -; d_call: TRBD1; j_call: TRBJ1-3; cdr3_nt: TGCGCCAGCAGCACCGGGACAGGAGGAAACACCATATATTTT; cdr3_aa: CASSTGTGGNTIYF
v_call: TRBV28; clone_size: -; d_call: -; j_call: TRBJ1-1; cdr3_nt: TGTGCCAGCACCGCCGACACTGAAGCTTTCTTT; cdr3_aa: CASTADTEAFF
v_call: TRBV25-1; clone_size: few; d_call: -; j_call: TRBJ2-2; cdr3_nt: TGTGCCAGCAGTGAATCGGGCACCGGGGAGCTGTTTTTT; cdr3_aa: CASSESGTGELFF
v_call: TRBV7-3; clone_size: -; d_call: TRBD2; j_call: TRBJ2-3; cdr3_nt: TGTGCCAGCAGCTCGACTAGCGGGGGGGCTAGGAATACGCAGTATTTT; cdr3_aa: CASSSTSGGARNTQYF
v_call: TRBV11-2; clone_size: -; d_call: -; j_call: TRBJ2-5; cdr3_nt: TGTGCCAGCAGCTTAGATCTATTGAAGACCCAGTACTTC; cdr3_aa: CASSLDLLKTQYF
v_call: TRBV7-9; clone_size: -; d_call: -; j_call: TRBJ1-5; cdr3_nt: TGTGCCAGCAGCTTAGGTCCCGGGTTCAATCAGCCCCAGCATTTT; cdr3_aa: CASSLGPGFNQPQHF
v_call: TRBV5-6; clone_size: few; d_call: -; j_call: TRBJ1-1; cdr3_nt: TGTGCCAGCAGCTCCCTTCCGAACACTGAAGCTTTCTTT; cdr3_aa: CASSSLPNTEAFF
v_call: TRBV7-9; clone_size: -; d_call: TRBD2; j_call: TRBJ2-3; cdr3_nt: TGTGCCAGCAGCCCGTATAGCGGGGGGGCCAGGGATACGCAGTATTTT; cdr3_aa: CASSPYSGGARDTQYF
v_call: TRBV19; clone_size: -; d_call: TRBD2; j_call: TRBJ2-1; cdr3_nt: TGTGCCAGTAGTCCGCGATGGGGAGCGGGGGGCAGTTACAATGAGCAGTTCTTC; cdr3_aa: CASSPRWGAGGSYNEQFF
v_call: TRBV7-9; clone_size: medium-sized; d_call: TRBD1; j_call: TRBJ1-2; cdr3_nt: TGTGCCAGCAGCATGGACAGGCGGTACTATGGCTACACCTTC; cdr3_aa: CASSMDRRYYGYTF
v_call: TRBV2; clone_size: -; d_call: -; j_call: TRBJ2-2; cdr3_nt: TGTGCCAGCAGTGATTGGCAGGCGCTTTCCACCGGGGAGCTGTTTTTT; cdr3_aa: CASSDWQALSTGELFF
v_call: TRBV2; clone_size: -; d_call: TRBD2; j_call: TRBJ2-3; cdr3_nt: TGTGCCAGCAGTAGAAGCGGGGACTACACAGATACGCAGTATTTT; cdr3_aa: CASSRSGDYTDTQYF
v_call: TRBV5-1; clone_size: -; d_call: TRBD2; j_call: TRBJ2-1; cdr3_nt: TGCGCCAGCAGCTTGGACACTACTAGCGTCAATGAGCAGTTCTTC; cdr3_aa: CASSLDTTSVNEQFF
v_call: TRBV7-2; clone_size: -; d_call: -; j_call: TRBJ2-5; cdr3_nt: TGTGCCAGCAGCTTAGATTATTCCCAAGAGACCCAGTACTTC; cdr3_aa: CASSLDYSQETQYF
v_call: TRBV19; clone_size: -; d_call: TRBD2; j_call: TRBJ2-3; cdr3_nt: TGTGCCAGTAGGGACGGGGGGGTAACAGATACGCAGTATTTT; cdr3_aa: CASRDGGVTDTQYF
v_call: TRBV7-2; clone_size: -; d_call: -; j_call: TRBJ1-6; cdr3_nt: TGTGCCAGCAGCTTCAGGGGCCCGGGGTCACCCCTCCACTTT; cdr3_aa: CASSFRGPGSPLHF
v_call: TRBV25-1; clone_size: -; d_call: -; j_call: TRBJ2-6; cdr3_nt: TGTGCCAGCAGTGAAAGAACTGCTGGGGCCAACGTCCTGACTTTC; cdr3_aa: CASSERTAGANVLTF
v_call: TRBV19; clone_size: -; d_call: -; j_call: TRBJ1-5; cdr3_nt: TGTGCCAGCCGAGGGGGGCTAGGCCAGCCCCAGCATTTT; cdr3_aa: CASRGGLGQPQHF
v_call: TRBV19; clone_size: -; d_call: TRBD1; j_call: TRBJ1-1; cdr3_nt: TGTGCCAGTAGTATCCGGGACAGGGGTGAAGCTTTCTTT; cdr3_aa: CASSIRDRGEAFF
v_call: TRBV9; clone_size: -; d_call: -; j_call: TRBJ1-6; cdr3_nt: TGTGCCAGCAGCGTAGACGGGAGGGGAATGGATTCACCCCTCCACTTT; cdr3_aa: CASSVDGRGMDSPLHF
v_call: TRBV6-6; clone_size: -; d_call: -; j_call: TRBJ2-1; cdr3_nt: TGTGCCAGCAGTTACTCGTATAAGGGAGTCGATGAGCAGTTCTTC; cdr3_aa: CASSYSYKGVDEQFF
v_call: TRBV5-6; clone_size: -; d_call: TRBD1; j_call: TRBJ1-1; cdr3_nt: TGTGCCAGCAGCTTGGACAGGGGAAGCACTGAAGCTTTCTTT; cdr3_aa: CASSLDRGSTEAFF
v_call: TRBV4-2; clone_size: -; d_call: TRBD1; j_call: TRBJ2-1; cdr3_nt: TGTGCCAGCAGCCAAGTACAGGGGCCTTGGGGCAATGAGCAGTTCTTC; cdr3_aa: CASSQVQGPWGNEQFF
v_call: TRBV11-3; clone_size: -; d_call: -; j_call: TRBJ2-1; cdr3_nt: TGTGCCAGCAGCTTAGATGGGATGGCAACCCTACAGTTCTTC; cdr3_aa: CASSLDGMATLQFF
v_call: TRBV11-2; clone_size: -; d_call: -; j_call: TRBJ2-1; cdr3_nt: TGTGCCAGCAGCTCAAACAATGAGCAGTTCTTC; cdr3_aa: CASSSNNEQFF
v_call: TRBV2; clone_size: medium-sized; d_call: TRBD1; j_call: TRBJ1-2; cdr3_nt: TGTGCCAGCAGCCAGGACAGGGACGGCTACACCTTC; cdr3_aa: CASSQDRDGYTF
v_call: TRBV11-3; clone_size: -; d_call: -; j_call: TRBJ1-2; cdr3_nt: TGTGCCAGCAGCTTAGAGCGTTCCGGACCGACAACTAACTATGGCTACACCTTC; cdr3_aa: CASSLERSGPTTNYGYTF
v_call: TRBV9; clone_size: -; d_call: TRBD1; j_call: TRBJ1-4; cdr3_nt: TGTGCCAGCAGCGTAGGCCCGGGACAGGGGAATGAAAAACTGTTTTTT; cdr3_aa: CASSVGPGQGNEKLFF